The source of this T cell receptor (beta chain) is a study of vaccination effects on CD4 cells after COVID-19. The overall study: As their vaccination, participants received two doses of either BNT162b2 or mRNA-1273.

This clone was seen only a few times. The antigen is unknown. Repertoires were generated with immunoSEQ multiplex PCR, while TCRdb's copy carries only in-frame clones and drops some. This table holds tens of thousands of clones, around 74% found once. Before any sequencing was done, the ViraFEST assay used viral peptide pools to expand antigen-specific CD4+ T cells. Following 10 days of culture, CD4+ T cells were isolated. According to the study, vaccine recipients showed no prior SARS-CoV-2 infection and negative nucleocapsid antibodies. The researchers cultured around 2 million PBMC per well with about 10 IU/ml IL-2 and 8 to 10 ug/ml peptides. V dropped 5 bases and J dropped 2; count of bases not matched to a gene: 3. In germline, CDR1 is MDHEN, CDR2 SYDVKM. This CDR3 has 14 amino acids.

The source is a human donor who received a COVID-19 vaccine. The starting material was CD4+ T cells from PBMCs cultured with HCoV-NL63 spike peptides, obtained before COVID-19 vaccination. The chain couples TRBV28 to TRBJ1-2, with TRBD1 matching 9 bases. CDR3 DNA sequence: TGTGCCAGCAGTACTACAGGGGGCAACTATGGCTACACCTTC. It yields the protein CASSTTGGNYGYTF.